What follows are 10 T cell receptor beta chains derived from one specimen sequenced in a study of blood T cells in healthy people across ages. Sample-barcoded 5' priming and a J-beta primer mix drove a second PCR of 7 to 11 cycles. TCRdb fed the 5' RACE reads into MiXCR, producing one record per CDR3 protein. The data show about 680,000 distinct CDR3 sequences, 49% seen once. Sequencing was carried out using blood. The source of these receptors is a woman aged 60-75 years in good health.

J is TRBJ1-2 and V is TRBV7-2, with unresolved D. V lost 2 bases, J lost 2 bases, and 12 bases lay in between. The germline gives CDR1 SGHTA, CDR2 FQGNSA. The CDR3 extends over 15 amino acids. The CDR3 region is CASSLSCDQNYGYTF. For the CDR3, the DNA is TGTGCCAGCAGCTTAAGCTGTGATCAAAACTATGGCTACACCTTC. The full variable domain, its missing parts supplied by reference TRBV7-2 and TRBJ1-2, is GAGVSQSPSNKVTEKGKDVELRCDPISGHTALYWYRQSLGQGLEFLIYFQGNSAPDKSGLPSDRFSAERTGGSVSTLTIQRTQQEDSAVYLCASSLSCDQNYGYTFGSGTRLTVV.

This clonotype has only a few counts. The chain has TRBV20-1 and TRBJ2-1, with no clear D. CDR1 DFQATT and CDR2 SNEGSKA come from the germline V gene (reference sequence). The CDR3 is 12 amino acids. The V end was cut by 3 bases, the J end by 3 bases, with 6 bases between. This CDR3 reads CSARVGYNEQFF. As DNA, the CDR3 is TGCAGTGCTAGGGTGGGCTACAATGAGCAGTTCTTC.

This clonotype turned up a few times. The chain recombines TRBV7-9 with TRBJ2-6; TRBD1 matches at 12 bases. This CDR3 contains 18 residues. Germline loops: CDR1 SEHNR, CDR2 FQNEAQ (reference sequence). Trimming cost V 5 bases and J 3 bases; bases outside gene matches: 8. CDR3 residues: CASSRTGTGGFGANVLTF. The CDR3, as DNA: TGTGCCAGCAGCCGGACTGGGACAGGGGGCTTTGGGGCCAACGTCCTGACTTTC.

Here the CDR3 reads CAISESVGEETQFF. The CDR3 DNA follows: TGTGCCATCAGTGAGTCGGTGGGAGAAGAGACCCAGTTCTTC. V gene TRBV10-3 combines with J gene TRBJ2-1; TRBD2 might be the D (5 bases). The germline CDR1 and CDR2 sequences are ENHRY and SYGVKD. This CDR3 region has 14 residues. V lost 0 bases to trimming and J lost 13 bases, with 16 bases between them.

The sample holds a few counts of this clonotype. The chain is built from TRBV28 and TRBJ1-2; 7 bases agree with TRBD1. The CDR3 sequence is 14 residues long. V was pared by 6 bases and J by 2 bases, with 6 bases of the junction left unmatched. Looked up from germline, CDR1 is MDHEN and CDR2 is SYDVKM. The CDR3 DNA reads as TGTGCCAGCAGAACAAGGGGGCTAAACTATGGCTACACCTTC. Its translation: CASRTRGLNYGYTF.

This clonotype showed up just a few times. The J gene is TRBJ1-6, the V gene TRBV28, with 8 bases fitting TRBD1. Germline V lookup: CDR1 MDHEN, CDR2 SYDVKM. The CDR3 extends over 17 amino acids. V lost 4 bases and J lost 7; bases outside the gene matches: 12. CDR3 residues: CASSSAFPGGDNSPLHF. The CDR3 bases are TGTGCCAGCAGTTCAGCTTTTCCAGGGGGCGACAATTCACCCCTCCACTTT.

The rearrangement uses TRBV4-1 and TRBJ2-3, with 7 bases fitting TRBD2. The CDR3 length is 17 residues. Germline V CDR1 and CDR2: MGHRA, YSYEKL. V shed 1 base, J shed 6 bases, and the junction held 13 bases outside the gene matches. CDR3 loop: CASSQALAEVAPDTQYF. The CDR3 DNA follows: TGCGCCAGCAGCCAAGCTCTAGCGGAGGTGGCCCCGGATACGCAGTATTTT.

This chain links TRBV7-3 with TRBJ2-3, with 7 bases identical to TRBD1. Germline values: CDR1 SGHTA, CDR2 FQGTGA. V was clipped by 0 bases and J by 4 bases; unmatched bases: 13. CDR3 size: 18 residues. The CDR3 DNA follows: TGTGCCAGCAGCTTAACATGGGGAACAGGGGCCAGGGCAGATACGCAGTATTTT. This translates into CASSLTWGTGARADTQYF.

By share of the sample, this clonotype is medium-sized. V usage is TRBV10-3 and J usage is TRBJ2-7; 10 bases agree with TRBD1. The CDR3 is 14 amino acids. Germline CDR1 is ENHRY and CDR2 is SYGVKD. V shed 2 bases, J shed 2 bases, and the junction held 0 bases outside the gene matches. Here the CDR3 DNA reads TGTGCCATCAGTGAGGGACAGGGGGCCTACGAGCAGTACTTC. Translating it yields CAISEGQGAYEQYF.

The CDR3 bases are TGCAGCGTTCGAGTCCGGGACAGGGTGCCAGATGAGCAGTTCTTC. This gives the protein CSVRVRDRVPDEQFF. The chain joins TRBV29-1 to TRBJ2-1; 9 nucleotides match TRBD1. This CDR3 spans 15 amino acids. J gave up 8 bases and V 5 bases, and 13 bases lay outside the gene matches. CDR1 and CDR2 (germline): SQVTM, ANQGSEA.